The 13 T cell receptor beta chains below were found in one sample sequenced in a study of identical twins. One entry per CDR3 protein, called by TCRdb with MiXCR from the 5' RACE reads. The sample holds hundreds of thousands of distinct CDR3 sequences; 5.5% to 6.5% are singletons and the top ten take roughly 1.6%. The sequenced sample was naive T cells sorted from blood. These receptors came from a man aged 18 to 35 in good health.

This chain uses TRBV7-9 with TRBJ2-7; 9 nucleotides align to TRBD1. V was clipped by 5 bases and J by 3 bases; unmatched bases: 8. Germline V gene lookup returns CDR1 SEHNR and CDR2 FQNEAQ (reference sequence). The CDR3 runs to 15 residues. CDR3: CASSLLDRGSYEQYV. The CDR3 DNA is TGTGCCAGCAGCCTACTGGACAGGGGTAGCTACGAGCAGTACGTC.

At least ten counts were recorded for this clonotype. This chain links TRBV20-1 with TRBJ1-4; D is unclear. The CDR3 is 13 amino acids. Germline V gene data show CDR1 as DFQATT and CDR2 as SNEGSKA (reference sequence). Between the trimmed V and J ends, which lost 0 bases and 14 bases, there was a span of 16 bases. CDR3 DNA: TGCAGTGCTAGAGAATTAACAAGGGAAGGGCTGTTTTTT. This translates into CSARELTREGLFF.

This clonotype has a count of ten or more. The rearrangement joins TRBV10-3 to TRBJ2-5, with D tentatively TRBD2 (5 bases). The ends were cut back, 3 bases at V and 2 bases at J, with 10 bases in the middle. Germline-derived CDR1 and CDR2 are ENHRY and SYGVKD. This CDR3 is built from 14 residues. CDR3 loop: CAISDRGSQETQYF. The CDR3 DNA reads TGTGCCATCAGTGACCGAGGGTCGCAAGAGACCCAGTACTTC.

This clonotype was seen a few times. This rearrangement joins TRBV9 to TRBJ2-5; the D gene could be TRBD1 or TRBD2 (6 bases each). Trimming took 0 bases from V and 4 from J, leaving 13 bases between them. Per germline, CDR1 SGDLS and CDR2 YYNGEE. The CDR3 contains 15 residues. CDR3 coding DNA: TGTGCCAGCAGCGTAGGAGGGGGGCAGGGAGAGACCCAGTACTTC. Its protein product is CASSVGGGQGETQYF.

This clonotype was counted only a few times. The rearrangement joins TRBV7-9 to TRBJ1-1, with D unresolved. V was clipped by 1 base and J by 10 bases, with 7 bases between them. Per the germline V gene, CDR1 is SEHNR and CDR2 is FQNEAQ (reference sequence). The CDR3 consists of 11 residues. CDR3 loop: CASSLEGLAFF. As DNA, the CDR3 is TGTGCCAGCAGCTTAGAGGGTTTAGCTTTCTTT.

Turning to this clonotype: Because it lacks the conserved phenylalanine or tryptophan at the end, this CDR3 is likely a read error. This CDR3 is CASSTPETDTQYL. In nucleotides, the CDR3 is TGTGCCAGCAGCACCCCGGAGACAGATACGCAGTATTTA. The chain employs TRBV6-2 or TRBV6-3 and TRBJ2-3; D ambiguous. Germline-derived CDR1 and CDR2 are MNHEY and SVGEGT. CDR3 length equals 13 residues. The V end lost 6 bases, the J end lost 3 bases, and 10 bases lay between the germline ends.

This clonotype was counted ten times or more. The CDR3: CAISLDGSSPYF. CDR3 sequence (DNA): TGTGCCATCAGCCTCGACGGCTCATCGCCGTACTTC. This rearrangement joins TRBV10-3 to TRBJ2-7; D not certain. The CDR3 contains 12 residues. The germline gives CDR1 ENHRY, CDR2 SYGVKD. Trimming removed 6 bases at V and 12 bases at J, with 18 bases between.

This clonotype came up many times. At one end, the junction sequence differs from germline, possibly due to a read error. This CDR3 is CASSLGPGAQETQYF. The CDR3 coding sequence is TGTGCCAGCAGCTTAGGGCCCGGGGCACAAGAGACCCAGTACTTC. This chain connects TRBV5-1 to TRBJ2-5; perhaps D is TRBD1 or TRBD2 (5 bases each). The germline gives CDR1 SGHRS, CDR2 YFSETQ. The CDR3 has 15 amino acids.

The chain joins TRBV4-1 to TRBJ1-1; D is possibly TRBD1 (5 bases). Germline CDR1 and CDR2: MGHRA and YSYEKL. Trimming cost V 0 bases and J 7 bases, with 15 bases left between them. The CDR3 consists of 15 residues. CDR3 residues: CASSQDPGGGLEAFF. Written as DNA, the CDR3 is TGCGCCAGCAGCCAAGATCCTGGGGGGGGACTTGAAGCTTTCTTT.

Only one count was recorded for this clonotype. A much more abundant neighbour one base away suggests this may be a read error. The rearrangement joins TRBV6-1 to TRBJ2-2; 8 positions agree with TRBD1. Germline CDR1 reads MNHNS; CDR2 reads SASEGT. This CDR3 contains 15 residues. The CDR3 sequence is CSSGGTGHNTGELFF. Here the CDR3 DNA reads TGTTCCAGCGGAGGGACAGGCCACAACACCGGGGAGCTGTTTTTT.

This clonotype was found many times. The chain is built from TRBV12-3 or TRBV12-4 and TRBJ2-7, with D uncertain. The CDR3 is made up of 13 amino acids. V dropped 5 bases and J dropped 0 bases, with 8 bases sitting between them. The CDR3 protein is CASSAGFSYEQYF. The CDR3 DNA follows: TGTGCCAGCAGTGCCGGTTTCTCCTACGAGCAGTACTTC.

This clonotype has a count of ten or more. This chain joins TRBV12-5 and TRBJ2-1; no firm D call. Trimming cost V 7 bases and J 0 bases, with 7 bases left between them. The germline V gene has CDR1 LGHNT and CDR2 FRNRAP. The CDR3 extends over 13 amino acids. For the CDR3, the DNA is TGTGCTAGTGCGAGCGACTCCTACAATGAGCAGTTCTTC. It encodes CASASDSYNEQFF.

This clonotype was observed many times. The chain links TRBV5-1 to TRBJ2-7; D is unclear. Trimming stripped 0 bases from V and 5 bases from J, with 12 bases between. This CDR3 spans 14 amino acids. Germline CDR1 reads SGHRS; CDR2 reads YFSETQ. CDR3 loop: CASSLGRESDEQYF. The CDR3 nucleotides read TGCGCCAGCAGCTTGGGTCGAGAGTCGGACGAGCAGTACTTC.